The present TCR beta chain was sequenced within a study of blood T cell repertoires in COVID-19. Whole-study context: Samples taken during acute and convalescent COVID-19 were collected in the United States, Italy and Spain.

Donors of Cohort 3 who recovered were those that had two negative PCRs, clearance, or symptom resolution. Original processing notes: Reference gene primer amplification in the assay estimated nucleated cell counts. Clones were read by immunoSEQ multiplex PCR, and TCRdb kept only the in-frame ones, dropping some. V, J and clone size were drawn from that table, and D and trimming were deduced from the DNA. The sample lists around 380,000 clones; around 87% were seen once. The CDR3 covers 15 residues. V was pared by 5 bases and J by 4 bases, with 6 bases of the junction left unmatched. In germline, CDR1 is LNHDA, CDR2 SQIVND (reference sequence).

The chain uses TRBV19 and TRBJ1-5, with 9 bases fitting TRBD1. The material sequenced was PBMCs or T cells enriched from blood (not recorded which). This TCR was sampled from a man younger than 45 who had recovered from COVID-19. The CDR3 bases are TGTGCCAGTAGTCCACAGGGGGCTTTAAATCAGCCCCAGCATTTT. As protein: CASSPQGALNQPQHF.